What follows are 21 T cell receptor beta chains derived from one specimen sequenced in a study of identical twins. From the 5' RACE reads, TCRdb called clonotypes with MiXCR, one entry per CDR3 protein. This sample carries about 240,000 distinct CDR3 sequences, approximately 7.3% of them seen once, and the ten largest clones take less than 6.5%. The same data also went into a second study, on yellow fever vaccine responses in identical twins.

Sequenced: CD8+ T cells sorted from blood. The source is a woman aged 18-29 years in good health.

This chain uses TRBV23-1 with TRBJ2-2, with D hard to call. TRBV23-1 is designated an ORF whose function remains uncertain. V dropped 1 base and J dropped 0 bases, with 3 bases sitting between them. There are 14 residues in the CDR3. DNA for the CDR3: TGCGCCAGCAGTCAATACCCGAACACCGGGGAGCTGTTTTTT. Its protein is CASSQYPNTGELFF.

This clonotype was detected ten times or more. This CDR3 reads CAISVEQRGDNEQFF. CDR3 coding DNA: TGTGCCATCAGTGTGGAGCAAAGGGGCGACAATGAGCAGTTCTTC. The chain has TRBV10-3 and TRBJ2-1, with a tentative D call TRBD1 (5 bases). V was shortened by 4 bases and J by 5 bases, with 15 bases between the two germline ends. This CDR3 is 15 amino acids long. Per the germline V gene, CDR1 is ENHRY and CDR2 is SYGVKD.

This clonotype was detected many times. The chain is built from TRBV6-5 and TRBJ2-7, with TRBD2 matching 7 bases. The V gene's germline CDR1 is MNHEY and CDR2 SVGAGI. V lost 2 bases, J lost 3 bases, and 4 bases stayed unmatched. CDR3 length equals 14 residues. CDR3 protein: CASSYTGGFYEQYV. For the CDR3, the DNA is TGTGCCAGCAGTTACACCGGGGGGTTCTACGAGCAGTACGTC.

This clonotype has a handful of counts. V is TRBV28 and J is TRBJ2-7; 7 bases map to TRBD1. V shed 4 bases and J 4 bases; nucleotides not matched to a gene: 7. Germline values: CDR1 MDHEN, CDR2 SYDVKM. The CDR3 covers 14 residues. CDR3 sequence: CASSSDRAPYEQYF. CDR3 sequence (DNA): TGTGCCAGCAGTTCAGACAGGGCCCCTTACGAGCAGTACTTC.

This clonotype was observed at least ten times. This chain links TRBV11-1 with TRBJ2-5, with 8 bases aligning to TRBD1. CDR3 length: 18 residues. The ends lost 4 bases at V and 4 bases at J; junction bases unmatched: 17. CDR1 is SGHAT and CDR2 is FQDESV in the germline V gene (reference sequence). DNA of the CDR3: TGTGCCAGCAGCTCACCTCGTCGCGGACAGGGAGAAAGAGAGACCCAGTACTTC. Amino acids: CASSSPRRGQGERETQYF.

This clonotype showed up many times. The chain carries TRBV14 and TRBJ2-2; D gene uncertain. The CDR3 is 15 amino acids. V gave up 1 base and J gave up 4 bases, with 10 bases separating them. Germline V gene data show CDR1 as SGHDN and CDR2 as FVKESK. CDR3 nucleotide sequence: TGTGCCAGCAGCCAAGTCAGCCAGCCCACCGGGGAGCTGTTTTTT. It is translated as CASSQVSQPTGELFF. Full variable domain (missing parts from reference TRBV14 and TRBJ2-2): EAGVTQFPSHSVIEKGQTVTLRCDPISGHDNLYWYRRVMGKEIKFLLHFVKESKQDESGMPNNRFLAERTGGTYSTLKVQPAELEDSGVYFCASSQVSQPTGELFFGEGSRLTVL.

The rearrangement links TRBV2 to TRBJ2-3; 7 nucleotides align to TRBD2. Unmatched junction bases numbered 2, after V lost 10 bases and J lost 1 base. Germline V lookup: CDR1 SNHLY, CDR2 FYNNEI. The CDR3 sequence is 12 residues long. CDR3 bases: TGTGCCACCCGGGGGGGCACAGATACGCAGTATTTT. Amino acid sequence: CATRGGTDTQYF.

This clonotype was seen ten or more times. The chain links TRBV20-1 to TRBJ2-3, with 13 bases aligning to TRBD2. Germline V gene data show CDR1 as DFQATT and CDR2 as SNEGSKA (reference sequence). The CDR3 is 14 amino acids. V gave up 6 bases and J gave up 5 bases; unmatched junction bases: 5. The CDR3 DNA is TGCAGTGCAGGGACTAGCGGGGAATTAGATACGCAGTATTTT. Protein sequence: CSAGTSGELDTQYF.

This clonotype has more than one count but fewer than ten. V usage is TRBV7-9 and J usage is TRBJ2-7, with D unclear. V lost 4 bases and J 3 bases, leaving 7 bases between the germline ends. The CDR3 runs to 12 residues. The germline V gene has CDR1 SEHNR and CDR2 FQNEAQ (reference sequence). This CDR3 is CASSSHLYEQYF. DNA of the CDR3: TGTGCCAGCAGCTCCCATCTCTACGAGCAGTACTTC. The complete variable domain, with remaining parts taken from reference TRBV7-9 and TRBJ2-7, reads DTGVSQNPRHKITKRGQNVTFRCDPISEHNRLYWYRQTLGQGPEFLTYFQNEAQLEKSRLLSDRFSAERPKGSFSTLEIQRTEQGDSAMYLCASSSHLYEQYFGPGTRLTVT.

This clonotype has just a few counts. The V and J genes are TRBV12-3 or TRBV12-4 and TRBJ2-5, with unresolved D. Trimming shortened V by 6 bases and J by 5 bases, and 16 bases separated the two germline ends. This CDR3 is built from 14 residues. For the CDR3, the DNA is TGTGCCAGCAGCCCCCTGGGTGGTTGGGAGACCCAGTACTTC. Residues: CASSPLGGWETQYF.

Many counts were recorded for this clonotype. The genes are TRBV29-1 and TRBJ1-1; D gene unclear. The V gene's germline CDR1 is SQVTM and CDR2 ANQGSEA. The CDR3 totals 15 residues. Deletions cut 6 bases from V and 4 bases from J, with 21 bases between. In DNA form, the CDR3 reads TGCAGCGTGGGCGTGGGGAGCCCGGAGATCACTGAAGCTTTCTTT. Protein: CSVGVGSPEITEAFF.

This clonotype was detected many times. The rearrangement links TRBV11-2 to TRBJ1-1, with D maybe TRBD1 (5 bases). The V gene lost 1 base and the J gene lost 7 bases, with 7 bases spanning the gap. This CDR3 is built from 12 residues. Looked up from germline, CDR1 is SGHAT and CDR2 is FQNNGV. The CDR3 sequence is CASSLGGVEAFF. CDR3 sequence (DNA): TGTGCCAGCAGCTTAGGAGGGGTTGAAGCTTTCTTT.

In its sample, this clonotype was seen a few times. This chain connects TRBV11-2 to TRBJ2-2; D unclear. Germline V gene sequence: CDR1 SGHAT, CDR2 FQNNGV. The V end lost 3 bases, the J end lost 0 bases, and 14 bases lay between the germline ends. This CDR3 contains 17 residues. CDR3 nucleotides: TGTGCCAGCAGCTTCGAGATGACAACAACGAACACCGGGGAGCTGTTTTTT. Amino acids: CASSFEMTTTNTGELFF.

This clonotype has just a few counts. CDR3 nucleotides: TGTGCCAGCAGCGCAAACCCCCCCCAGCGGGGGGTCCAAGAGACCCAGTACTTC. Translation: CASSANPPQRGVQETQYF. The rearrangement uses TRBV7-6 and TRBJ2-5; 9 bases align to TRBD2. V was pared by 5 bases and J by 1 base, with 14 bases of the junction left unmatched. Germline V gives CDR1 SGHVS, CDR2 FNYEAQ. This CDR3 has 18 amino acids.

This clonotype was recorded many times. The rearrangement links TRBV12-3 or TRBV12-4 to TRBJ1-1, with 12 bases matching TRBD1. V trimming: 7 bases; J trimming: 8 bases; junction bases outside the gene matches: 11. The CDR3 sequence is 15 residues long. The CDR3 sequence: CASTPLGQGAPEAFF. The CDR3, as DNA: TGTGCCAGCACCCCCCTGGGACAGGGGGCCCCAGAAGCTTTCTTT.

This clonotype appeared a few times. The V and J genes are TRBV7-9 and TRBJ2-7; weak D call: TRBD2 (5 bases). CDR3 length: 14 residues. The V end was cut by 5 bases, the J end by 0 bases, with 11 bases between. Germline loops: CDR1 SEHNR, CDR2 FQNEAQ (reference sequence). The CDR3 reads CASSPDSRSYEQYV. DNA for the CDR3: TGTGCCAGCAGCCCGGACTCCCGCTCCTACGAGCAGTACGTC.

The sample holds a few counts of this clonotype. The rearrangement uses TRBV5-1 and TRBJ2-1; D is undetermined. The CDR3 sequence is 16 residues long. CDR1 is SGHRS and CDR2 is YFSETQ in the germline V gene. The ends were cut back, 4 bases at V and 7 bases at J, with 21 bases in the middle. As DNA, the CDR3 is TGCGCCAGCAGCCCGCTGGACCCCGTTGATTGGAATGAGCAGTTCTTC. Its translation: CASSPLDPVDWNEQFF.

This clonotype appeared once. A clone one base away is much larger, so this may be a read error. The rearrangement links TRBV12-3 or TRBV12-4 to TRBJ2-1, with D perhaps matching TRBD2 (6 bases). CDR3 length equals 15 residues. CDR3 sequence reads: CAGSPPGLDYNEQFF. The CDR3 region has the DNA TGTGCCGGCAGCCCCCCGGGACTGGATTACAATGAGCAGTTCTTC.

In its sample, this clonotype was seen a few times. The V and J genes are TRBV27 and TRBJ1-1, with TRBD1 as a possible D gene (5 bases). Germline V gene data show CDR1 as MNHEY and CDR2 as SMNVEV (reference sequence). The V and J ends lost 7 bases and 7 bases respectively, with 19 bases between them. This CDR3 has 14 residues. The CDR3 DNA follows: TGTGCCAGCAATCGAGCAGGGCCCCTGGATGAAGCTTTCTTT. Protein: CASNRAGPLDEAFF.

This chain connects TRBV2 to TRBJ2-7, with unresolved D. The CDR3 covers 13 residues. Trimming left V 4 bases short and J 2 bases short, with 9 bases between. Per the germline V gene, CDR1 is SNHLY and CDR2 is FYNNEI. The CDR3 is CASSAHTTYEQYV. The CDR3 DNA is TGTGCCAGCAGTGCCCATACGACCTACGAGCAGTACGTC.

The chain has TRBV15 and TRBJ1-4, with D uncertain. Trimming cost V 4 bases and J 8 bases, with 17 bases left between them. Germline V gene sequence: CDR1 LNHNV, CDR2 YYDKDF (reference sequence). This CDR3 is built from 15 residues. CDR3 coding DNA: TGTGCCACCAGCACAACCGGGCTCATAAGCGAAAAACTGTTTTTT. Residues: CATSTTGLISEKLFF.